This TCR beta chain was profiled in a study of blood T cell repertoires in COVID-19. Clinical histories supplied by participants themselves formed the basis of cohort assignment. CDR3 length: 13 amino acids. Trimming stripped 4 bases from V and 2 bases from J, with 8 bases between. From germline, CDR1 is SGHTA and CDR2 FQGTGA. Profiled with immunoSEQ multiplex PCR; TCRdb holds only in-frame clones, not every one. The data contain about 280,000 clones, approximately 85% of them singletons. The sample was PBMCs or T cells enriched from blood (not recorded which). This sequence originates from a woman aged 30 to 39 who had recovered from COVID-19. The J gene is TRBJ1-1, the V gene TRBV7-3; D uncertain. Written as DNA, the CDR3 is TGTGCCAGCAGCTACAGCAGTAACACTGAAGCTTTCTTT. Translated: CASSYSSNTEAFF.